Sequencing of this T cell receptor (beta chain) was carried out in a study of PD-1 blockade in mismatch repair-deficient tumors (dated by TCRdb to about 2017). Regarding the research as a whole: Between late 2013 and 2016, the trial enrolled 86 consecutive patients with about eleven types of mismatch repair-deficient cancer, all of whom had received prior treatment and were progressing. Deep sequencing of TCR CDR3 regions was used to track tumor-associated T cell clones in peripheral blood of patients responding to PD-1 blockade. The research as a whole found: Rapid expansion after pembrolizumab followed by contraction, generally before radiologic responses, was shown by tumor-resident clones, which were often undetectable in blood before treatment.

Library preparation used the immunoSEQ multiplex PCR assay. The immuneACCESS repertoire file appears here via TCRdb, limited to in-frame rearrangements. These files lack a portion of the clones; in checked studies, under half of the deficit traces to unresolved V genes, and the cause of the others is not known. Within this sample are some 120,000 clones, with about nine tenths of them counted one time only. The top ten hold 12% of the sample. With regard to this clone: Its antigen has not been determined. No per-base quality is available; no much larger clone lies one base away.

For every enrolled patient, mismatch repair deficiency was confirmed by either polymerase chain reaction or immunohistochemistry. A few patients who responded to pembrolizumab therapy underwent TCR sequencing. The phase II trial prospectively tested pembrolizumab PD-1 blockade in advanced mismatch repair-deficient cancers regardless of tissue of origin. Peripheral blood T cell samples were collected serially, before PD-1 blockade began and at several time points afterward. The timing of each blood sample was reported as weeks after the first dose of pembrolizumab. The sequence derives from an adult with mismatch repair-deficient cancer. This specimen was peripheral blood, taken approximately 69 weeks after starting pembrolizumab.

This receptor carries the CDR3 CASSLGSPLAGVEEQYF. Read as DNA, the sequence is TGTGCCAGCAGCTTAGGATCCCCCCTAGCGGGAGTGGAAGAGCAGTACTTC. The chain couples TRBV13 to TRBJ2-7; 10 bases in between match TRBD2. Germline trimming amounts to 0 bases on V and 7 bases on J, with 12 as the count of junction bases outside the gene matches. Including the terminal cysteine and phenylalanine, the CDR3 comprises 17 residues. Only the CDR3 portion is preserved as DNA: 51 bases, with reading frame beginning at the first base. Taken from the germline V gene (reference sequence), the CDR1 and CDR2 loops are PRHDT and FYEKMQ. Where the CDR3 stops, the reference TRBV13 and TRBJ2-7 genes take over; the full variable domain is AAGVIQSPRHLIKEKRETATLKCYPIPRHDTVYWYQQGPGQDPQFLISFYEKMQSDKGSIPDRFSAQQFSDYHSELNMSSLELGDSALYFCASSLGSPLAGVEEQYFGPGTRLTVT.